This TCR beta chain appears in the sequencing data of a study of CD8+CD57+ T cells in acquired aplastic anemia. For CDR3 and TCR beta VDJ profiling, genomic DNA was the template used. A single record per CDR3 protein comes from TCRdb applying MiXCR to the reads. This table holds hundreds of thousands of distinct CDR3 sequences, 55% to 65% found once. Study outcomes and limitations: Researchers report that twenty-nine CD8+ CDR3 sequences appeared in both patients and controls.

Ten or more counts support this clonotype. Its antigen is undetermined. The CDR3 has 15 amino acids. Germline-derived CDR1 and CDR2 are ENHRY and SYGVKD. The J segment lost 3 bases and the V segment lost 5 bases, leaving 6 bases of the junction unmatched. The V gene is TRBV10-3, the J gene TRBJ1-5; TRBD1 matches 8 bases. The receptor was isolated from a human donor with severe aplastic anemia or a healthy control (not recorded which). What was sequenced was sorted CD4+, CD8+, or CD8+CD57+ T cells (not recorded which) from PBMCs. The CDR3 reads CAISPGTGNNQPQHF. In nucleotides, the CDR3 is TGTGCCATCAGTCCCGGGACAGGCAACAATCAGCCCCAGCATTTT.